The 10 T cell receptor beta chains below all came from one sample that was sequenced in a study of shared clonotypes between healthy human individuals. Sequencing used immunoSEQ multiplex PCR; TCRdb keeps in-frame clones, though not all of them. Of fewer than 1.8 million clones in the sample, about 98.5% were seen once. Material for sequencing was naive CD4+ T cells sorted from blood. Subset noted: CD45RA+ positively selected. Receptor source: a man aged 25 to 45 in good health.

In its sample, this clone was seen once. V and J are TRBV5-1 and TRBJ2-7; 8 nucleotides line up with TRBD1. With 4 bases clipped from V and 2 bases from J, the junction kept 8 bases outside the gene matches. CDR1 SGHRS and CDR2 YFSETQ come from the germline V gene. The CDR3 sequence is 15 residues long. The CDR3 spells CASSPGTGLPYEQYF. CDR3 in DNA: TGCGCCAGCAGCCCCGGGACAGGTCTACCCTACGAGCAGTACTTC.

The chain has TRBV7-3 and TRBJ2-2, with TRBD1 as a possible D gene (5 bases). This CDR3 contains 14 residues. The germline V gene has CDR1 SGHTA and CDR2 FQGTGA. Trimming removed 2 bases at V and 4 bases at J, with 8 bases between. The CDR3 bases are TGTGCCAGCAGCTTAGCCCAGGGCACCGGGGAGCTGTTTTTT. Translating gives CASSLAQGTGELFF. The variable domain in full, with the rest retrieved from reference TRBV7-3 and TRBJ2-2, is GAGVSQTPSNKVTEKGKYVELRCDPISGHTALYWYRQSLGQGPEFLIYFQGTGAADDSGLPNDRFFAVRPEGSVSTLKIQRTERGDSAVYLCASSLAQGTGELFFGEGSRLTVL.

This sequence joins TRBV6-6 and TRBJ1-2, with D hard to call. V lost 7 bases and J 7 bases, leaving 10 bases between the germline ends. In germline, CDR1 is MNHNY, CDR2 SVGAGI (reference sequence). CDR3 length: 11 amino acids. CDR3 amino acids: CASKSDGGYTF. The CDR3 nucleotides are TGTGCCAGCAAATCCGACGGTGGCTACACCTTC.

This clone was seen only once. The chain has TRBV5-5 and TRBJ2-1; weak D call: TRBD2 (6 bases). Trimming took 3 bases from V and 0 from J, leaving 13 bases between them. CDR3 length equals 16 residues. Germline CDR1 is SGHKS and CDR2 is YYEKEE (reference sequence). The CDR3 here is CASSYLSGSSYNEQFF. The CDR3 nucleotides are TGTGCCAGCAGCTACCTTAGCGGAAGCTCCTACAATGAGCAGTTCTTC.

This rearrangement joins TRBV18 to TRBJ2-1; D is uncertain. The CDR3 extends over 15 amino acids. The V gene lost 5 bases and the J gene lost 5 bases, with 16 bases spanning the gap. In germline, CDR1 is KGHSH, CDR2 LQKENI. Here the CDR3 reads CASSAIGPPDNEQFF. The CDR3 DNA sequence: TGTGCCAGCTCAGCAATCGGGCCACCTGACAATGAGCAGTTCTTC.

The rearrangement uses TRBV5-8 and TRBJ1-5; D is ambiguous. CDR3 size: 15 residues. Deletions cut 0 bases from V and 0 bases from J, with 7 bases between. Germline V gene data show CDR1 as SGHTS and CDR2 as YDEGEE. CDR3 sequence reads: CASSLGLSSNQPQHF. CDR3 DNA sequence: TGTGCCAGCAGCTTGGGGTTATCTAGCAATCAGCCCCAGCATTTT.

The chain employs TRBV28 and TRBJ1-5; D may be TRBD1 (6 bases). Trimming left V 8 bases short and J 4 bases short, with 18 bases between. The V gene's germline CDR1 is MDHEN and CDR2 SYDVKM. The CDR3 length is 15 residues. CDR3 in DNA: TGTGCCAGCTCCCCGGGGGGGGCCGGGAATCAGCCCCAGCATTTT. Protein sequence: CASSPGGAGNQPQHF.

This clone has only a few counts. This chain links TRBV7-8 with TRBJ1-1; D is uncertain. V lost 2 bases, J lost 1 base, and 11 bases lay in between. The germline V gene encodes CDR1 SGHVS and CDR2 FQNEAQ. The CDR3 length is 15 residues. The CDR3 sequence: CASSLLGGWNTEAFF. The CDR3 nucleotides read TGTGCCAGCAGCTTATTGGGCGGGTGGAACACTGAAGCTTTCTTT. Complete variable domain (other parts from reference TRBV7-8 and TRBJ1-1): GAGVSQSPRYKVAKRGQDVALRCDPISGHVSLFWYQQALGQGPEFLTYFQNEAQLDKSGLPSDRFFAERPEGSVSTLKIQRTQQEDSAVYLCASSLLGGWNTEAFFGQGTRLTVV.

This clone came up once. The chain recombines TRBV5-4 with TRBJ2-7, with 8 bases aligning to TRBD2. V dropped 3 bases and J dropped 3; count of bases not matched to a gene: 5. The germline CDR1 and CDR2 sequences are SGHNT and YYREEE (reference sequence). This CDR3 is 14 amino acids long. The CDR3 nucleotides are TGTGCCAGCAGCTATGAGCGGGAGTTCTACGAGCAGTACTTC. Translation: CASSYEREFYEQYF.

The rearrangement joins TRBV5-1 to TRBJ2-1; TRBD2 might be the D (6 bases). CDR1 and CDR2 (germline): SGHRS, YFSETQ. Trimming removed 5 bases at V and 9 bases at J, with 21 bases between. The CDR3 length is 15 residues. CDR3 DNA sequence: TGCGCCAGCAGATTTGGGGATCGACCCGGGAGTGAGCAGTTCTTC. Translation: CASRFGDRPGSEQFF. Full variable domain (rest looked up from reference TRBV5-1 and TRBJ2-1): KAGVTQTPRYLIKTRGQQVTLSCSPISGHRSVSWYQQTPGQGLQFLFEYFSETQRNKGNFPGRFSGRQFSNSRSEMNVSTLELGDSALYLCASRFGDRPGSEQFFGPGTRLTVL.